These 30 T cell receptor beta chains were all obtained from the same sample, sequenced in a study of cytomegalovirus exposure and HLA in healthy donors. Primers included in the PCR were 60 Vbeta and 13 Jbeta primers. The protocol was immunoSEQ multiplex PCR, while the TCRdb copy is restricted to in-frame clones and leaves out a portion. This table has roughly 150,000 clones, 64% appearing once. What was sequenced was PBMCs. The receptors stem from a woman in her twenties or thirties in good health and CMV-seropositive.

This clone was counted between two and nine times. J is TRBJ1-2 and V is TRBV6-1; weak D call: TRBD1 (5 bases). The CDR3 totals 14 residues. Germline CDR1 reads MNHNS; CDR2 reads SASEGT. V lost 5 bases to trimming and J lost 2 bases, with 12 bases between them. In DNA form, the CDR3 reads TGTGCCAGCAGTACCCAACAGGAAAACTATGGCTACACCTTC. This sequence encodes CASSTQQENYGYTF.

The chain couples TRBV11-2 to TRBJ2-7, with 7 bases aligning to TRBD1. The V and J ends lost 4 bases and 5 bases, in that order; junction bases with no gene match: 8. CDR1 SGHAT and CDR2 FQNNGV come from the germline V gene. The CDR3 sequence is 14 residues long. This CDR3 reads CASSSTGNRHEQYF. The CDR3 nucleotides read TGTGCCAGCAGCTCGACAGGGAATCGTCACGAGCAGTACTTC.

This clone has just a few counts. The chain combines TRBV29-1 with TRBJ2-7, with 9 bases that match TRBD1. V lost 3 bases to trimming and J lost 2 bases; unmatched junction nucleotides: 11. CDR1 is SQVTM and CDR2 is ANQGSEA in the germline V gene. This CDR3 spans 16 amino acids. CDR3 region: CSVEAYGGQGAYEQYF. The DNA for the CDR3 is TGCAGCGTTGAGGCGTATGGGGGACAGGGCGCCTACGAGCAGTACTTC.

The chain couples TRBV7-2 to TRBJ1-3; the match to TRBD1 covers 9 bases. V gave up 5 bases and J gave up 7 bases; unmatched junction bases: 6. This CDR3 contains 14 residues. Germline V gene data show CDR1 as SGHTA and CDR2 as FQGNSA. The CDR3 DNA reads TGTGCCAGCAGCAACACAGGGGGCACGAACACCATATATTTT. Encoded protein: CASSNTGGTNTIYF.

Points on this clone: This CDR3 is also generated by other DNA sequences in the sample. The genes are TRBV7-9 and TRBJ2-1; the D is unclear. Germline-derived CDR1 and CDR2 are SEHNR and FQNEAQ (reference sequence). Deletions cut 3 bases from V and 6 bases from J, with 9 bases between. The CDR3 length is 13 residues. The CDR3 sequence is CASSFSVVNEQFF. CDR3 nucleotide sequence: TGTGCCAGCAGCTTTTCGGTGGTCAATGAGCAGTTCTTC.

The chain has TRBV12-5 and TRBJ2-1; 8 bases are a match to TRBD2. Germline CDR1 reads LGHNT; CDR2 reads FRNRAP. The CDR3 has 16 residues. With 5 bases clipped from V and 2 bases from J, the junction kept 8 bases outside the gene matches. In nucleotides, the CDR3 is TGTGCTAGTGGTCAGCAATCCGGGGGGGCCTACAATGAGCAGTTCTTC. This codes for CASGQQSGGAYNEQFF.

The rearrangement joins TRBV9 to TRBJ2-7; D perhaps matches TRBD1 (6 bases). The ends were cut back, 4 bases at V and 5 bases at J, with 13 bases in the middle. Germline-derived CDR1 and CDR2 are SGDLS and YYNGEE. The CDR3 consists of 13 residues. The CDR3 is CASSPKTGNEQYF. The CDR3 DNA is TGTGCCAGCAGCCCAAAGACAGGAAACGAGCAGTACTTC.

The chain is built from TRBV2 and TRBJ2-7, with 9 positions matching TRBD2. Unmatched junction bases numbered 8, after V lost 9 bases and J lost 2 bases. The CDR3 covers 14 residues. Germline assignment: CDR1 SNHLY and CDR2 FYNNEI. Here the CDR3 reads CASLLAGPTYEQYF. DNA for the CDR3: TGTGCCAGTTTACTAGCGGGTCCTACCTACGAGCAGTACTTC.

The chain recombines TRBV2 with TRBJ1-5; 7 nucleotides align to TRBD1. Germline CDR1 is SNHLY and CDR2 is FYNNEI. This CDR3 is built from 13 residues. The V gene end was trimmed by 6 bases and the J gene end by 7 bases; junction bases not matched to a gene: 6. CDR3 sequence: CASSQGERQPQHF. The CDR3, as DNA: TGTGCCAGCAGCCAGGGGGAGAGGCAGCCCCAGCATTTT.

The chain recombines TRBV5-6 with TRBJ2-1, with D perhaps TRBD2 (5 bases). With 5 bases removed from V and 0 bases from J, the gap between germline ends came to 12 bases. The CDR3 runs to 15 residues. In germline, CDR1 is SGHDT, CDR2 YYEEEE. CDR3 residues: CASRPTIHSYNEQFF. DNA of the CDR3: TGTGCCAGCAGGCCGACTATTCACTCCTACAATGAGCAGTTCTTC.

This clone was seen just once. This CDR3 reads CASSLFGAGGKDEQYF. The DNA of the CDR3 is TGTGCCAGCAGTTTATTCGGGGCGGGAGGGAAGGACGAGCAGTACTTC. The genes are TRBV27 and TRBJ2-7, with 9 bases matching TRBD2. Per germline, CDR1 MNHEY and CDR2 SMNVEV (reference sequence). Trimming removed 1 base from V and 5 bases from J; junction bases left unmatched: 9. The CDR3 contains 16 residues.

V and J are TRBV5-1 and TRBJ2-5, with D tentatively TRBD1 (6 bases). CDR3 length: 13 amino acids. The V end lost 4 bases, the J end lost 5 bases, and 12 bases lay between the germline ends. Germline V CDR1 and CDR2: SGHRS, YFSETQ. The CDR3, as DNA: TGCGCCAGCAGCACGCAGGGGAGTGAGACCCAGTACTTC. Residues: CASSTQGSETQYF.

V is TRBV6-4 and J is TRBJ1-1; 8 bases fit TRBD1. This CDR3 spans 13 amino acids. Trimming cost V 4 bases and J 4 bases; bases outside gene matches: 2. Germline lookup yields CDR1 MRHNA and CDR2 SNTAGT. CDR3 nucleotide sequence: TGTGCCAGCAGTGCGGGACAGGCCACTGAAGCTTTCTTT. Translating gives CASSAGQATEAFF.

The rearrangement uses TRBV7-9 and TRBJ1-1, with TRBD1 matching 7 bases. The J segment lost 0 bases and the V segment lost 3 bases, leaving 4 bases of the junction unmatched. Germline CDR1 SEHNR, CDR2 FQNEAQ (reference sequence). The CDR3 contains 15 residues. This CDR3 reads CASSLPTGLNTEAFF. CDR3 sequence (DNA): TGTGCCAGCAGCTTGCCGACAGGGTTGAACACTGAAGCTTTCTTT.

The rearrangement uses TRBV2 and TRBJ1-1, with D possibly being TRBD1 (5 bases). This CDR3 contains 14 residues. CDR1 and CDR2 from the germline V gene are SNHLY and FYNNEI. Trimming pared 2 bases from V and 5 bases from J, leaving 12 bases between. Here the CDR3 reads CASSEWGRVTEAFF. The CDR3 DNA reads TGTGCCAGCAGTGAATGGGGCAGGGTTACTGAAGCTTTCTTT.

The chain carries TRBV27 and TRBJ2-1; D call uncertain. The CDR3 length is 13 residues. CDR1 is MNHEY and CDR2 is SMNVEV in the germline V gene (reference sequence). Trimming took 2 bases from V and 7 from J, leaving 9 bases between them. Written as DNA, the CDR3 is TGTGCCAGCAGTTTACTGGCTTGGAATGAGCAGTTCTTC. It is translated as CASSLLAWNEQFF.

The V and J genes are TRBV5-5 and TRBJ1-5, with 10 nucleotides matching TRBD1. The CDR3 contains 15 residues. Germline V gene sequence: CDR1 SGHKS, CDR2 YYEKEE (reference sequence). Losses at the gene ends were 0 bases for V and 6 bases for J; bases not matched to a gene: 3. CDR3 sequence: CASSLGQGARQPQHF. In nucleotides, the CDR3 is TGTGCCAGCAGCTTGGGACAGGGGGCCCGTCAGCCCCAGCATTTT. Complete variable domain (other parts from reference TRBV5-5 and TRBJ1-5): DAGVTQSPTHLIKTRGQQVTLRCSPISGHKSVSWYQQVLGQGPQFIFQYYEKEERGRGNFPDRFSARQFPNYSSELNVNALLLGDSALYLCASSLGQGARQPQHFGDGTRLSIL.

The genes are TRBV5-1 and TRBJ1-2, with unresolved D. Germline V lookup: CDR1 SGHRS, CDR2 YFSETQ. This CDR3 has 15 residues. Trimming left V 0 bases short and J 0 bases short, with 9 bases between. CDR3 nucleotide sequence: TGCGCCAGCAGCTTGGAATTGGCAGCTAACTATGGCTACACCTTC. This translates into CASSLELAANYGYTF.

The chain has TRBV7-9 and TRBJ1-2; TRBD1 agrees at 12 bases. This CDR3 contains 17 residues. Germline V CDR1 and CDR2: SEHNR, FQNEAQ (reference sequence). J gave up 8 bases and V 5 bases, and 15 bases lay outside the gene matches. The CDR3 DNA sequence: TGTGCCAGCAGCCCCGCGGGACAGGGGGCCACCGCAGGGGGCTACACCTTC. This translates into CASSPAGQGATAGGYTF.

The gene calls are TRBV27 and TRBJ1-5, with D possibly being TRBD1 (5 bases). Deletions cut 3 bases from V and 3 bases from J, with 6 bases between. The CDR3 consists of 13 residues. The germline V gene encodes CDR1 MNHEY and CDR2 SMNVEV (reference sequence). The CDR3 region has the DNA TGTGCCAGCAGTTTGGACAACAATCAGCCCCAGCATTTT. The encoded protein is CASSLDNNQPQHF.

This clone was picked up a small number of times. The CDR3 sequence is CASTGRGANVLTF. CDR3 DNA sequence: TGTGCCAGCACAGGCCGAGGGGCCAACGTCCTGACTTTC. The rearrangement joins TRBV6-6 to TRBJ2-6; no definite D call. CDR3 length: 13 residues. Trimming pared 7 bases from V and 4 bases from J, leaving 8 bases between. CDR1 is MNHNY, CDR2 SVGAGI, per germline (reference sequence).

This clone was seen more than once but under ten times. V usage is TRBV5-1 and J usage is TRBJ2-7, with 11 bases aligning to TRBD2. In germline, CDR1 is SGHRS, CDR2 YFSETQ. This CDR3 comprises 16 residues. V lost 3 bases, J lost 0 bases, and 5 bases stayed unmatched. This CDR3 is CASSWDSGRASYEQYF. DNA of the CDR3: TGCGCCAGCAGCTGGGATAGCGGGAGGGCCTCCTACGAGCAGTACTTC. Supplemented by reference TRBV5-1 and TRBJ2-7, the full variable domain reads KAGVTQTPRYLIKTRGQQVTLSCSPISGHRSVSWYQQTPGQGLQFLFEYFSETQRNKGNFPGRFSGRQFSNSRSEMNVSTLELGDSALYLCASSWDSGRASYEQYFGPGTRLTVT.

This chain uses TRBV19 with TRBJ2-7; 7 bases map to TRBD1. CDR1 and CDR2 (germline): LNHDA, SQIVND (reference sequence). The CDR3 has 14 residues. V lost 4 bases to trimming and J lost 0 bases; unmatched junction nucleotides: 3. The CDR3 sequence is CASSKDRTSYEQYF. The CDR3 DNA is TGTGCCAGTAGTAAGGACAGGACCTCCTACGAGCAGTACTTC.

The CDR3 sequence is CASSVDRGPEILYGYTF. CDR3 DNA: TGCGCCAGCAGCGTGGACAGGGGGCCGGAAATCCTCTATGGCTACACCTTC. The chain links TRBV5-1 to TRBJ1-2; 11 bases are shared with TRBD1. Germline values: CDR1 SGHRS, CDR2 YFSETQ. This CDR3 has 17 residues. Trimming at V came to 4 bases and at J to 4 bases, leaving 12 bases not matched to a gene. The entire variable domain, with the rest obtained from reference TRBV5-1 and TRBJ1-2, is as follows: KAGVTQTPRYLIKTRGQQVTLSCSPISGHRSVSWYQQTPGQGLQFLFEYFSETQRNKGNFPGRFSGRQFSNSRSEMNVSTLELGDSALYLCASSVDRGPEILYGYTFGSGTRLTVV.

The rearrangement joins TRBV9 to TRBJ2-7; 8 bases are shared with TRBD1. The CDR3 runs 12 residues. The germline V gene has CDR1 SGDLS and CDR2 YYNGEE. J lost 6 bases, V lost 3 bases, and 2 bases had no gene match. CDR3 in DNA: TGTGCCAGCAGCGCAGACAGGGGCGAGCAGTACTTC. As protein: CASSADRGEQYF.

Here the CDR3 DNA reads TGTGCCAGCAGCGTAGGACTGGGGGGCTACGAGCAGTACTTC. Residues: CASSVGLGGYEQYF. This chain links TRBV9 with TRBJ2-7, with a weak D call TRBD2 (6 bases). The CDR3 length is 14 residues. Trimming shortened V by 0 bases and J by 3 bases, and 10 bases separated the two germline ends. Per germline, CDR1 SGDLS and CDR2 YYNGEE.

This chain connects TRBV6-6 to TRBJ1-5; 7 positions match TRBD1. J was trimmed by 4 bases and V by 4 bases; bases with no gene match: 7. Looked up from germline, CDR1 is MNHNY and CDR2 is SVGAGI (reference sequence). This CDR3 contains 15 residues. The CDR3 spells CASSSGTELNQPQHF. The DNA for the CDR3 is TGTGCCAGCAGTTCCGGGACAGAGCTAAATCAGCCCCAGCATTTT.

The chain employs TRBV7-3 and TRBJ2-6, with 7 bases fitting TRBD1. Germline V gene data show CDR1 as SGHTA and CDR2 as FQGTGA. The CDR3 runs 15 residues. V was clipped by 4 bases and J by 4 bases; unmatched bases: 4. The CDR3 spells CASSSTGTGANVLTF. DNA of the CDR3: TGTGCCAGCAGCTCGACAGGGACCGGGGCCAACGTCCTGACTTTC.

The chain has TRBV10-3 and TRBJ2-5; 9 positions agree with TRBD2. J gave up 2 bases and V 10 bases, and 11 bases lay outside the gene matches. This CDR3 has 15 residues. CDR1 is ENHRY, CDR2 SYGVKD, per germline. CDR3 sequence: CATKVAGGKQETQYF. CDR3 sequence (DNA): TGTGCCACAAAGGTCGCGGGAGGGAAACAAGAGACCCAGTACTTC.

CDR3 sequence (DNA): TGCGCCAGCAGTTGCGGGTCCTCCTACGAGCAGTACTTC. Translating gives CASSCGSSYEQYF. The V and J genes are TRBV10-1 and TRBJ2-7; D possibly corresponds to TRBD2 (5 bases). This CDR3 has 13 amino acids. V lost 5 bases to trimming and J lost 0 bases, with 8 bases between them. The germline gives CDR1 WNHNN, CDR2 SYGVQD (reference sequence).